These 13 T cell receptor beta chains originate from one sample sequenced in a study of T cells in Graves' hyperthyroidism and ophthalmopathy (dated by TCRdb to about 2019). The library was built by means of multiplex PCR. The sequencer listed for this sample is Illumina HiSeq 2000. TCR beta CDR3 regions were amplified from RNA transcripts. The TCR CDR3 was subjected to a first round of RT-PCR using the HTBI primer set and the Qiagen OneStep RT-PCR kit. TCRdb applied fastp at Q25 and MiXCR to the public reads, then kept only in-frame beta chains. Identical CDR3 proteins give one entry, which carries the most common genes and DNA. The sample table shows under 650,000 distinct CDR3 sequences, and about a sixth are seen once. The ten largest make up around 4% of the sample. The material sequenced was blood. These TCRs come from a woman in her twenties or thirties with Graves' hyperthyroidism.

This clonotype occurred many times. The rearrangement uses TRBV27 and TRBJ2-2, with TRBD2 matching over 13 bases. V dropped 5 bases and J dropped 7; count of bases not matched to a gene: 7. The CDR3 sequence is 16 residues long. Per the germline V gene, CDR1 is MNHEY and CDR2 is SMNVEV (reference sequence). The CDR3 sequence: CASSQWTSGSSGELFF. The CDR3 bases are TGTGCCAGCAGTCAATGGACTAGCGGGAGTAGCGGGGAGCTGTTTTTT.

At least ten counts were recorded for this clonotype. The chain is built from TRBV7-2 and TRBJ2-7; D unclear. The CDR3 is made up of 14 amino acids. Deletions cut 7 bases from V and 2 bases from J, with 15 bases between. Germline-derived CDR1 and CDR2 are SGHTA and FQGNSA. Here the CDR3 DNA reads TGTGCCAGCACCCTAGGGCCGGCAGCCTACGAGCAGTACTTC. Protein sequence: CASTLGPAAYEQYF.

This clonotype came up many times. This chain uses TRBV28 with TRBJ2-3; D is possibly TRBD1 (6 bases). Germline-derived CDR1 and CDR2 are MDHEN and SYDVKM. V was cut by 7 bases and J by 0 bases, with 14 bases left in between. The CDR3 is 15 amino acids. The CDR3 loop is CASNLGGPSTDTQYF. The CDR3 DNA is TGTGCCAGCAATCTAGGGGGTCCGAGCACAGATACGCAGTATTTT.

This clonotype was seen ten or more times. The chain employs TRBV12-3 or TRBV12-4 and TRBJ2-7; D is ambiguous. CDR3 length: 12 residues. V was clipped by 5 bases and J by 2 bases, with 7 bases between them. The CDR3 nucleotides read TGTGCCAGCAGTATAGGACCCTACGAGCAGTACTTC. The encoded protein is CASSIGPYEQYF.

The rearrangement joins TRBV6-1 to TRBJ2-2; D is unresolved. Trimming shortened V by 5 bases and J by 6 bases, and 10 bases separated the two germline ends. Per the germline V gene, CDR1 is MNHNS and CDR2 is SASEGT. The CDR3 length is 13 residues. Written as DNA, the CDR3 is TGTGCCAGCAGTCCAGTCGGCTCCGGGGAGCTGTTTTTT. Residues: CASSPVGSGELFF.

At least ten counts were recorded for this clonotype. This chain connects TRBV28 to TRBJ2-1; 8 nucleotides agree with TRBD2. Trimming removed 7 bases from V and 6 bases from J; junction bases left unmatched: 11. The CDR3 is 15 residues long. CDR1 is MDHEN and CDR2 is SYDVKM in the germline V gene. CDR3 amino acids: CASIPAGLVINEQFF. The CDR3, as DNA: TGTGCCAGCATTCCTGCGGGACTAGTAATCAATGAGCAGTTCTTC.

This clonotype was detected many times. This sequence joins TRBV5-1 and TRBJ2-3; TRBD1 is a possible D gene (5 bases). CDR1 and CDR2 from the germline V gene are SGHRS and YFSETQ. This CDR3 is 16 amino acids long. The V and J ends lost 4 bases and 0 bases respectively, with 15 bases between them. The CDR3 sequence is CASSTVGRVSTDTQYF. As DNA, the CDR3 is TGCGCCAGCAGCACGGTAGGCAGGGTGAGCACAGATACGCAGTATTTT. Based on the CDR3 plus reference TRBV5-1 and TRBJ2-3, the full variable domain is KAGVTQTPRYLIKTRGQQVTLSCSPISGHRSVSWYQQTPGQGLQFLFEYFSETQRNKGNFPGRFSGRQFSNSRSEMNVSTLELGDSALYLCASSTVGRVSTDTQYFGPGTRLTVL.

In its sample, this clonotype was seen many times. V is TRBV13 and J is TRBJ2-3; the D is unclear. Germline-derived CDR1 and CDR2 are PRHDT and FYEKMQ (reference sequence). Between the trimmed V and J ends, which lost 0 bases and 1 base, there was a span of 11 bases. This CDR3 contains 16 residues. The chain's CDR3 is CASSLGVDPGTDTQYF. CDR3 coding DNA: TGTGCCAGCAGCTTAGGTGTGGATCCAGGCACAGATACGCAGTATTTT.

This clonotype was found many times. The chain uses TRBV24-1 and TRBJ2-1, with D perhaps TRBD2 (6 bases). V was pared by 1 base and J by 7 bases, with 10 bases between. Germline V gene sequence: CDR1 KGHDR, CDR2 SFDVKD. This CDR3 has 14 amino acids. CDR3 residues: CATSDFGGSNEQFF. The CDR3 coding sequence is TGTGCCACCAGTGATTTCGGGGGTTCGAATGAGCAGTTCTTC.

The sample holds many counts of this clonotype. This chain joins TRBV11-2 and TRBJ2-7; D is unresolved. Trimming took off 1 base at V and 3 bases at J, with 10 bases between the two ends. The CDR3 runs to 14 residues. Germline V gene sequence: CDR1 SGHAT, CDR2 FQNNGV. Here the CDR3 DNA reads TGTGCCAGCAGCTTAGCGTCAGCGTACTACGAGCAGTACTTC. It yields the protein CASSLASAYYEQYF.

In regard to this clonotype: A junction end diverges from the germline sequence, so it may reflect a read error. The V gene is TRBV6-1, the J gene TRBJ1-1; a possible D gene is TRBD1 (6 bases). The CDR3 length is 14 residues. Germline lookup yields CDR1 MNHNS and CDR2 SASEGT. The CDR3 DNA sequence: TGTGCCGGCAGGGACACCGGGGCAAACACTGAAGCTTTCTTT. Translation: CAGRDTGANTEAFF.

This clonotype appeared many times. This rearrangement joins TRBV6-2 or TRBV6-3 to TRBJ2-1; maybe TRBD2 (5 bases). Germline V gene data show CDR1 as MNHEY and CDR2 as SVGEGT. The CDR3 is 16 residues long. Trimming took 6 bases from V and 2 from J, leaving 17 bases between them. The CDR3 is CASRVHERAPYNEQFF. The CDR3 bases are TGTGCCAGCAGGGTCCACGAGAGGGCTCCCTACAATGAGCAGTTCTTC.

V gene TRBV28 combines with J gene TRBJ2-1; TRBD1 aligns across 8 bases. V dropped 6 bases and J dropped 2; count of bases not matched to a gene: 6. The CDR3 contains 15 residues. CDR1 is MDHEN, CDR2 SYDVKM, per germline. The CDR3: CASREQGGPYNEQFF. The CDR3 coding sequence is TGTGCCAGCAGGGAACAGGGGGGCCCCTACAATGAGCAGTTCTTC.